This T cell receptor (beta chain) is from a study of blood T cell repertoires in COVID-19. Looking at the study overall: Sites across the United States, Italy and Spain contributed samples from acute and convalescent COVID-19. PBMCs, B-cell-depleted T cells, or T cells were the source of the cDNA or gDNA that made up the material.

Trimming left V 5 bases short and J 10 bases short, with 14 bases between. This CDR3 comprises 13 residues. Germline assignment: CDR1 SEHNR and CDR2 FQNEAQ (reference sequence). Only in-frame clones appear in the TCRdb table, and some are missing; sequencing was by immunoSEQ multiplex PCR. Of 150,000 to 200,000 clones listed, just under 90% are singletons. The receptor comes from a woman in her sixties or seventies with COVID-19, enrolled during active disease. V and J are TRBV7-9 and TRBJ2-2; D is possibly TRBD1 (6 bases). Sequencing was carried out using peripheral blood. The CDR3 protein is CASSRDNLKELFF. The CDR3 DNA sequence: TGTGCCAGCAGCCGGGACAATTTGAAGGAGCTGTTTTTT.